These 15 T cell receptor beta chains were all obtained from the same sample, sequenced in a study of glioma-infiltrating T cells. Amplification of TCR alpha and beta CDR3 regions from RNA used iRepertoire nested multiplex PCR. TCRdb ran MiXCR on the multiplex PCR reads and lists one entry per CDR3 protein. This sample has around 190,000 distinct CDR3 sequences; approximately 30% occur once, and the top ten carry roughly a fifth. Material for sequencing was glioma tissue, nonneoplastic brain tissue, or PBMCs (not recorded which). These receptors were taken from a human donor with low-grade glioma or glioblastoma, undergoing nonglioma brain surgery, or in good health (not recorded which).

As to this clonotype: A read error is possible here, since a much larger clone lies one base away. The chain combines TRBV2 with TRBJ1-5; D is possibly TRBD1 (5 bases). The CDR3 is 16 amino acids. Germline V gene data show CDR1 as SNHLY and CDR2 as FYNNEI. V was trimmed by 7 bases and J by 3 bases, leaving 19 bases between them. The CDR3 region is CASTGGVPAVNQPQHF. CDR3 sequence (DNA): TGTGCCAGCACGGGAGGGGTCCCCGCGGTCAATCAGCCCCAGCATTTT.

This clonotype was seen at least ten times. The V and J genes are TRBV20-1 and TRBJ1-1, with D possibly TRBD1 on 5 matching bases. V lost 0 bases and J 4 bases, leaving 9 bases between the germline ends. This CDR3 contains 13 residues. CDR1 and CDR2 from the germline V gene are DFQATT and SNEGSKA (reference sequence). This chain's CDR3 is CSARDIQGTEAFF. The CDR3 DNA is TGCAGTGCTAGAGATATCCAGGGCACTGAAGCTTTCTTT.

CDR3 nucleotides: TGTGCCGGAGTGCAGGCAACCTCTGGAAACACCATATATTTT. Residues: CAGVQATSGNTIYF. The V call is TRBV7-9, the J call TRBJ1-3; D is unresolved. CDR1 and CDR2 (germline): SEHNR, FQNEAQ (reference sequence). The CDR3 runs 14 residues. The germline V and J ends were trimmed by 11 bases and 0 bases, with 14 bases remaining between them.

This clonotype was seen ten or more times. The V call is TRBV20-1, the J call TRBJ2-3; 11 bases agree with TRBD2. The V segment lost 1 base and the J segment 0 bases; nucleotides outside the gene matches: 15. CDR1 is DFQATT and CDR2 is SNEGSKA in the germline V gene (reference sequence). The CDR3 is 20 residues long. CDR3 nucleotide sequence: TGCAGTGCTAGAGCCCACCCCACTAGCGGGAGAGCACCTAGCACAGATACGCAGTATTTT. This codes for CSARAHPTSGRAPSTDTQYF.

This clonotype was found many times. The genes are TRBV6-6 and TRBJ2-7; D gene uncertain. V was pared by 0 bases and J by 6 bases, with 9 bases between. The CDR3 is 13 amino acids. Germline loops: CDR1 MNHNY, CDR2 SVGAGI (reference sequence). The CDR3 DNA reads TGTGCCAGCAGTTACTCGATACACGCCGAGCAGTACTTC. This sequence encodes CASSYSIHAEQYF.

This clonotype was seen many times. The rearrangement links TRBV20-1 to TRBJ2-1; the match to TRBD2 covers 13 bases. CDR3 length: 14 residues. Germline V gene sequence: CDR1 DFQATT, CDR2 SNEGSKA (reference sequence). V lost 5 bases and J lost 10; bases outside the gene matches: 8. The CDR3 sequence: CSALGTSGIKEQFF. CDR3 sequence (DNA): TGCAGTGCTCTCGGGACTAGCGGGATCAAGGAGCAGTTCTTC.

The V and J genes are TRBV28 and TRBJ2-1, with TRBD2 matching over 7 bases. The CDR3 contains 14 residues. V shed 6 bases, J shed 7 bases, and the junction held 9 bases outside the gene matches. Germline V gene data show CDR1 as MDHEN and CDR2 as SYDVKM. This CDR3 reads CASRGGGPGNEQFF. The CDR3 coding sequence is TGTGCCAGCAGGGGCGGGGGACCAGGGAATGAGCAGTTCTTC.

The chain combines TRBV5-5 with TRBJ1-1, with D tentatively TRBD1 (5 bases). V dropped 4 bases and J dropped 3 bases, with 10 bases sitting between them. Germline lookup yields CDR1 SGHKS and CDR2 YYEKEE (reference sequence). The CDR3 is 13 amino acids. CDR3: CASSPGTYTEAFF. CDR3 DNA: TGTGCCAGCAGCCCAGGGACTTACACTGAAGCTTTCTTT.

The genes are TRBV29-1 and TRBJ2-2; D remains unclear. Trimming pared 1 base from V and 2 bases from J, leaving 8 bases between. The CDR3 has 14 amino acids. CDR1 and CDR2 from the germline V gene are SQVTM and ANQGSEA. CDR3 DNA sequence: TGCAGCGTTGAAGCGCAGCTTAACACCGGGGAGCTGTTTTTT. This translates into CSVEAQLNTGELFF.

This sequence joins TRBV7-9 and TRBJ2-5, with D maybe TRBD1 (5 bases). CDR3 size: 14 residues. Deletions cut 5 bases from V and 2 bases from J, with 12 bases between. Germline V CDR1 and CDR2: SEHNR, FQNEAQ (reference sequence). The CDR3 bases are TGTGCCAGCAGCGTCCTAGGGGTTCAAGAGACCCAGTACTTC. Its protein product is CASSVLGVQETQYF. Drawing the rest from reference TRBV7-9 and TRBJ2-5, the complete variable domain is DTGVSQNPRHKITKRGQNVTFRCDPISEHNRLYWYRQTLGQGPEFLTYFQNEAQLEKSRLLSDRFSAERPKGSFSTLEIQRTEQGDSAMYLCASSVLGVQETQYFGPGTRLLVL.

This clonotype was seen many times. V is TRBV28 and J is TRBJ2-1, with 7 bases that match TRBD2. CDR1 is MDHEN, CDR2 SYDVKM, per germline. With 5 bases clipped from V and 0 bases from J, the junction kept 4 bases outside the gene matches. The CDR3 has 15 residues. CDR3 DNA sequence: TGTGCCAGCAGTGCTAGCGGAAACTCCTACAATGAGCAGTTCTTC. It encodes CASSASGNSYNEQFF. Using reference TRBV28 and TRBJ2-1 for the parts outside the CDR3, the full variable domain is DVKVTQSSRYLVKRTGEKVFLECVQDMDHENMFWYRQDPGLGLRLIYFSYDVKMKEKGDIPEGYSVSREKKERFSLILESASTNQTSMYLCASSASGNSYNEQFFGPGTRLTVL.

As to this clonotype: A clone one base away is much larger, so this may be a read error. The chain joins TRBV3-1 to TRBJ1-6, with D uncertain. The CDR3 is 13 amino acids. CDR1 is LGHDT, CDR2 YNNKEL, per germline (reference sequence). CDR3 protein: CASSLDESSPLDF. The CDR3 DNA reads TGTGCCAGCAGCCTCGACGAGAGTTCACCCCTCGACTTT.

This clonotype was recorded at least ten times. The CDR3 nucleotides are TGTGCCAGCAGCCCAACGGGCGGGACACCGATCGGTAACTATGGCTACACCTTC. Protein sequence: CASSPTGGTPIGNYGYTF. This sequence joins TRBV5-4 and TRBJ1-2; D might be TRBD1 (6 bases). CDR1 is SGHNT, CDR2 YYREEE, per germline (reference sequence). The CDR3 covers 18 residues. V shed 4 bases and J shed 1 base, with 23 bases lying between them.

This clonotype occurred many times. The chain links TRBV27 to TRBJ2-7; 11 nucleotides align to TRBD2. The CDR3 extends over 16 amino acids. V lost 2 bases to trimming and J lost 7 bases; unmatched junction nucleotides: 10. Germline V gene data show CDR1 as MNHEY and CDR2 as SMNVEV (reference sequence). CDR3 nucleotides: TGTGCCAGCAGTTTAATCCCTAGCGGGAGGTCTAGTGAGCAGTACTTC. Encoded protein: CASSLIPSGRSSEQYF.

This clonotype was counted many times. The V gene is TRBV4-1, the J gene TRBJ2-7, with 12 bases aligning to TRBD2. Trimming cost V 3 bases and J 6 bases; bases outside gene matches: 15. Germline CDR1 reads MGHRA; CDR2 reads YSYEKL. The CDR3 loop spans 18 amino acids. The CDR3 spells CASSQTSSGRALMSEQYF. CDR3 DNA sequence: TGCGCCAGCAGCCAGACCTCTAGCGGGAGGGCCCTCATGTCCGAGCAGTACTTC.